The rows below give T cell receptor beta chains drawn from one sample of a study of T cell repertoires in cytomegalovirus infection. No antigen has been assigned to these receptors. TCRdb re-called the reads through MiXCR, storing one row per CDR3 protein. In the table there are some 220,000 distinct CDR3 sequences, 35% to 40% of which are singletons. The source material was CD8+ T cells from cultured PBMCs, sampled from culture after CMV antigen stimulation. The receptors originated from a human donor in good health (CMV status not recorded). Some clones in this sample may be carry-over from other donors' samples. CDR3s include the opening cysteine and the closing phenylalanine or tryptophan. A D gene is named only where the DNA matches it firmly. The size entry is marked missing in some rows and otherwise reads once, few, many or a size class.

D gene: -; V gene: TRBV19; J gene: TRBJ1-1; clone size: -; CDR3 protein: CASSYGGDEAFF; CDR3 DNA: TGTGCCAGTAGTTATGGAGGGGATGAAGCTTTCTTT
D gene: TRBD2; V gene: TRBV27; J gene: TRBJ2-3; clone size: once; CDR3 protein: CASSFGRGIPPDTQYF; CDR3 DNA: TGTGCCAGCAGTTTCGGGCGGGGGATCCCGCCAGATACGCAGTATTTT
D gene: -; V gene: TRBV20-1; J gene: TRBJ2-1; clone size: -; CDR3 protein: CSARDNRYNEQFF; CDR3 DNA: TGCAGTGCTAGAGATAACAGATACAATGAGCAGTTCTTC
D gene: -; V gene: TRBV5-1; J gene: TRBJ2-2; clone size: -; CDR3 protein: CASSLARRRIMNGELFF; CDR3 DNA: TGCGCCAGCAGCTTGGCGCGGAGAAGGATCATGAACGGGGAGCTGTTTTTT
D gene: -; V gene: TRBV12-3/TRBV12-4; J gene: TRBJ2-1; clone size: -; CDR3 protein: CASSLVNNNEQFF; CDR3 DNA: TGTGCCAGCAGTTTAGTTAACAACAATGAGCAGTTCTTC
D gene: -; V gene: TRBV7-3; J gene: TRBJ2-1; clone size: many; CDR3 protein: CASSSDLSSYNEQFF; CDR3 DNA: TGTGCCAGCAGCTCCGACCTCAGCTCCTACAATGAGCAGTTCTTC
D gene: TRBD1; V gene: TRBV5-4; J gene: TRBJ2-1; clone size: many; CDR3 protein: CASSIGDRGHYNEQFF; CDR3 DNA: TGTGCCAGCAGCATTGGGGACAGGGGGCACTACAATGAGCAGTTCTTC
D gene: TRBD1; V gene: TRBV14; J gene: TRBJ2-7; clone size: -; CDR3 protein: CASSQPRTGDYEQYF; CDR3 DNA: TGTGCCAGCAGCCAGCCTAGGACAGGGGACTACGAGCAGTACTTC
D gene: TRBD2; V gene: TRBV20-1; J gene: TRBJ2-1; clone size: few; CDR3 protein: CSANSGSSYNEQFF; CDR3 DNA: TGCAGTGCCAATAGCGGGAGCTCCTACAATGAGCAGTTCTTC
D gene: TRBD1; V gene: TRBV14; J gene: TRBJ1-1; clone size: few; CDR3 protein: CASSQDMGQPVNTEAFF; CDR3 DNA: TGTGCCAGCAGCCAAGATATGGGACAGCCAGTGAACACTGAAGCTTTCTTT
D gene: -; V gene: TRBV11-2; J gene: TRBJ1-1; clone size: -; CDR3 protein: CASSLRTGLNLNTEAFF; CDR3 DNA: TGTGCCAGCAGCTTAAGGACCGGACTAAACCTGAACACTGAAGCTTTCTTT
D gene: TRBD1; V gene: TRBV6-6; J gene: TRBJ1-5; clone size: -; CDR3 protein: CATRLSTGGNQPQHF; CDR3 DNA: TGTGCCACCCGGTTATCCACAGGGGGCAATCAGCCCCAGCATTTT
D gene: -; V gene: TRBV27; J gene: TRBJ1-1; clone size: -; CDR3 protein: CASSSPGVNTEAFF; CDR3 DNA: TGTGCCAGCAGTTCCCCCGGCGTGAACACTGAAGCTTTCTTT
D gene: TRBD2; V gene: TRBV7-3; J gene: TRBJ2-3; clone size: few; CDR3 protein: CASSGAGGPTDTQYF; CDR3 DNA: TGTGCCAGCAGCGGAGCGGGGGGGCCCACAGATACGCAGTATTTT
D gene: -; V gene: TRBV12-3/TRBV12-4; J gene: TRBJ2-6; clone size: -; CDR3 protein: CAARELSGANVLTF; CDR3 DNA: TGTGCCGCTAGGGAGCTTTCTGGGGCCAACGTCCTGACTTTC
D gene: TRBD1; V gene: TRBV9; J gene: TRBJ1-2; clone size: -; CDR3 protein: CASSDGTGGPNYGYTF; CDR3 DNA: TGTGCCAGCAGCGACGGGACAGGGGGGCCTAACTATGGCTACACCTTC
D gene: -; V gene: TRBV12-5; J gene: TRBJ2-1; clone size: -; CDR3 protein: CASGSPLEGHDIHEQFF; CDR3 DNA: TGTGCTAGTGGTTCCCCACTAGAGGGGCATGACATCCATGAGCAGTTCTTC
D gene: TRBD1; V gene: TRBV7-8; J gene: TRBJ1-1; clone size: many; CDR3 protein: CASSLGTGYAWNTEAFF; CDR3 DNA: TGTGCCAGCAGCCTGGGGACAGGGTACGCTTGGAACACTGAAGCTTTCTTT
D gene: -; V gene: TRBV2; J gene: TRBJ1-5; clone size: -; CDR3 protein: CASSEGRVDSLQLHQPQHF; CDR3 DNA: TGTGCCAGCAGTGAAGGGCGTGTGGACAGCCTCCAACTTCATCAGCCCCAGCATTTT
D gene: TRBD2; V gene: TRBV28; J gene: TRBJ2-7; clone size: -; CDR3 protein: CASSPRDYRDLAYEQYF; CDR3 DNA: TGTGCCAGCAGTCCCCGGGACTACCGGGACTTAGCCTACGAGCAGTACTTC